A selection of T cell receptor beta chains follows, all from one sample in a study of beta chain features in type 1 diabetes. Clones were read by immunoSEQ multiplex PCR, and TCRdb kept only the in-frame ones, dropping some. The profile shows about 620,000 clones, roughly 15% of them singletons. Sequencing was carried out using naive CD4+ T cells from blood. The receptors originated from a man in his late teens or twenties in good health. The CDR3 runs from the conserved cysteine through the conserved F or W. The D gene is left open where the match is weak. The size entry is marked missing in some rows and otherwise reads once, few, many or a size class.

CDR3 protein: CASSLVRGLAGNNEQFF
CDR3 DNA: TGTGCCAGCAGCTTAGTGAGGGGACTAGCGGGCAACAATGAGCAGTTCTTC
J gene: TRBJ2-1
V gene: TRBV7-9
clone size: -
D gene: TRBD2

CDR3 protein: CASSRDRETGNTIYF
CDR3 DNA: TGTGCCAGCAGTCGGGACAGGGAGACTGGAAACACCATATATTTT
J gene: TRBJ1-3
V gene: TRBV6-5
clone size: -
D gene: TRBD1

CDR3 protein: CASSYGLKSTDTQYF
CDR3 DNA: TGTGCCAGCAGTTACGGACTAAAGAGCACAGATACGCAGTATTTT
J gene: TRBJ2-3
V gene: TRBV6-5
clone size: few
D gene: -

CDR3 protein: CASSQEVRISGNTIYF
CDR3 DNA: TGTGCCAGCAGCCAAGAAGTACGGATCTCTGGAAACACCATATATTTT
J gene: TRBJ1-3
V gene: TRBV14
clone size: -
D gene: -

CDR3 protein: CASSSRDTIRRSYEQYF
CDR3 DNA: TGTGCCAGTAGTAGCCGGGACACCATCCGCCGCTCCTACGAGCAGTACTTC
J gene: TRBJ2-7
V gene: TRBV19
clone size: -
D gene: -

CDR3 protein: CASSLLDSPLHF
CDR3 DNA: TGTGCCAGCAGTTTATTGGATTCACCCCTCCACTTT
J gene: TRBJ1-6
V gene: TRBV27
clone size: -
D gene: -

CDR3 protein: CASSPGQVYGYTF
CDR3 DNA: TGTGCCAGCTCACCCGGACAGGTCTATGGCTACACCTTC
J gene: TRBJ1-2
V gene: TRBV18
clone size: -
D gene: TRBD1

CDR3 protein: CASSRKTGLGNQPQHF
CDR3 DNA: TGTGCCAGCAGTCGGAAGACAGGTCTCGGCAATCAGCCCCAGCATTTT
J gene: TRBJ1-5
V gene: TRBV28
clone size: few
D gene: -

CDR3 protein: CASSRSGSSVNTGELFF
CDR3 DNA: TGTGCCAGCAGCCGTAGCGGGAGTAGTGTGAACACCGGGGAGCTGTTTTTT
J gene: TRBJ2-2
V gene: TRBV6-4
clone size: once
D gene: TRBD2

CDR3 protein: CASSDEQLLNTGELFF
CDR3 DNA: TGTGCCAGCAGTGATGAACAACTACTCAACACCGGGGAGCTGTTTTTT
J gene: TRBJ2-2
V gene: TRBV25-1
clone size: few
D gene: -

CDR3 protein: CASSAWPGRNYGYTF
CDR3 DNA: TGTGCCAGCAGCGCATGGCCAGGGAGAAACTATGGCTACACCTTC
J gene: TRBJ1-2
V gene: TRBV7-8
clone size: -
D gene: -

CDR3 protein: CASSQRGPQANEQFF
CDR3 DNA: TGTGCCAGCAGCCAGCGGGGGCCCCAGGCAAATGAGCAGTTCTTC
J gene: TRBJ2-1
V gene: TRBV6-6
clone size: few
D gene: TRBD2

CDR3 protein: CASKRSSGRAGEQFF
CDR3 DNA: TGTGCCAGCAAACGGTCGAGCGGGAGGGCGGGTGAGCAGTTCTTC
J gene: TRBJ2-1
V gene: TRBV2
clone size: -
D gene: TRBD2

CDR3 protein: CASSPGQGNTGELFF
CDR3 DNA: TGTGCCAGCAGTCCTGGACAGGGAAACACCGGGGAGCTGTTTTTT
J gene: TRBJ2-2
V gene: TRBV6-6
clone size: once
D gene: TRBD1

CDR3 protein: CATSRDSTENEKLFF
CDR3 DNA: TGTGCCACCAGCAGAGATTCGACAGAGAATGAAAAACTGTTTTTT
J gene: TRBJ1-4
V gene: TRBV15
clone size: -
D gene: -

CDR3 protein: CASSQGRDHYGYTF
CDR3 DNA: TGTGCCAGCTCACAAGGACGGGACCACTATGGCTACACCTTC
J gene: TRBJ1-2
V gene: TRBV18
clone size: -
D gene: -

CDR3 protein: CASSLAGVGNTIYF
CDR3 DNA: TGTGCCAGCAGCTTAGCAGGGGTTGGAAACACCATATATTTT
J gene: TRBJ1-3
V gene: TRBV7-9
clone size: few
D gene: -

CDR3 protein: CASSPKNVGSKAPSTDTQYF
CDR3 DNA: TGCGCCAGCAGCCCGAAGAACGTCGGCTCTAAAGCCCCTAGCACAGATACGCAGTATTTT
J gene: TRBJ2-3
V gene: TRBV4-1
clone size: -
D gene: -

CDR3 protein: CASSEYRGNYGYTF
CDR3 DNA: TGTGCCAGCAGTGAATACAGGGGTAACTATGGCTACACCTTC
J gene: TRBJ1-2
V gene: TRBV25-1
clone size: -
D gene: -

CDR3 protein: CASSLVAGPTDTQYF
CDR3 DNA: TGTGCCAGCAGCTTAGTTGCAGGGCCCACAGATACGCAGTATTTT
J gene: TRBJ2-3
V gene: TRBV7-2
clone size: many
D gene: -

CDR3 protein: CASSQVLRDRNIQYF
CDR3 DNA: TGTGCCAGTAGTCAAGTCCTTCGGGACAGAAACATTCAGTACTTC
J gene: TRBJ2-4
V gene: TRBV19
clone size: -
D gene: TRBD1

CDR3 protein: CASRTQGDNSPLHF
CDR3 DNA: TGTGCCAGCAGAACACAGGGGGATAATTCACCCCTCCACTTT
J gene: TRBJ1-6
V gene: TRBV6-5
clone size: few
D gene: TRBD1

CDR3 protein: CASSLAGPTGELFF
CDR3 DNA: TGTGCCAGCAGCTTGGCCGGACCGACCGGGGAGCTGTTTTTT
J gene: TRBJ2-2
V gene: TRBV5-4
clone size: few
D gene: -

CDR3 protein: CASSLDREGTEAFF
CDR3 DNA: TGTGCCAGCAGCTTAGACAGGGAGGGCACTGAAGCTTTCTTT
J gene: TRBJ1-1
V gene: TRBV7-2
clone size: few
D gene: -

CDR3 protein: CSVDRGRNNEQFF
CDR3 DNA: TGCAGCGTTGATCGCGGCCGGAACAATGAGCAGTTCTTC
J gene: TRBJ2-1
V gene: TRBV29-1
clone size: -
D gene: -

CDR3 protein: CASSVTPSGGASETQYF
CDR3 DNA: TGTGCCAGCAGCGTAACCCCTAGCGGGGGGGCCAGCGAGACCCAGTACTTC
J gene: TRBJ2-5
V gene: TRBV9
clone size: -
D gene: TRBD2

CDR3 protein: CASSSTGNGYTF
CDR3 DNA: TGTGCCAGCAGCTCCACAGGGAATGGCTACACCTTC
J gene: TRBJ1-2
V gene: TRBV7-9
clone size: -
D gene: -

CDR3 protein: CASRLTGTGSYEQYF
CDR3 DNA: TGTGCCAGCAGGCTAACCGGGACAGGGAGTTACGAGCAGTACTTC
J gene: TRBJ2-7
V gene: TRBV28
clone size: -
D gene: TRBD1

CDR3 protein: CASLLGANTGELFF
CDR3 DNA: TGTGCCAGTCTCCTTGGGGCGAACACCGGGGAGCTGTTTTTT
J gene: TRBJ2-2
V gene: TRBV28
clone size: -
D gene: -

CDR3 protein: CASSPSSGQGISEAFF
CDR3 DNA: TGTGCCAGCAGCCCATCATCAGGACAGGGGATTTCTGAAGCTTTCTTT
J gene: TRBJ1-1
V gene: TRBV5-4
clone size: few
D gene: TRBD1

CDR3 protein: CASSTGQGNTGELFF
CDR3 DNA: TGTGCCAGCAGCACGGGACAGGGGAACACCGGGGAGCTGTTTTTT
J gene: TRBJ2-2
V gene: TRBV5-4
clone size: -
D gene: TRBD1

CDR3 protein: CASSLTTGNQPQHF
CDR3 DNA: TGTGCCAGCAGCTTGACGACAGGCAATCAGCCCCAGCATTTT
J gene: TRBJ1-5
V gene: TRBV7-2
clone size: -
D gene: -

CDR3 protein: CASSFGDHYGYTF
CDR3 DNA: TGTGCCAGCAGCTTCGGGGACCACTATGGCTACACCTTC
J gene: TRBJ1-2
V gene: TRBV5-6
clone size: -
D gene: -

CDR3 protein: CASRSPGQGAGETQYF
CDR3 DNA: TGTGCCAGCCGATCCCCGGGACAGGGGGCGGGGGAGACCCAGTACTTC
J gene: TRBJ2-5
V gene: TRBV28
clone size: once
D gene: TRBD1

CDR3 protein: CASTPRYSSYNEQFF
CDR3 DNA: TGTGCCAGCACGCCCCGGTACAGCTCCTACAATGAGCAGTTCTTC
J gene: TRBJ2-1
V gene: TRBV14
clone size: few
D gene: -

CDR3 protein: CASSRDRGTEAFF
CDR3 DNA: TGTGCCAGCAGCAGGGACAGAGGGACTGAAGCTTTCTTT
J gene: TRBJ1-1
V gene: TRBV6-4
clone size: few
D gene: TRBD1

CDR3 protein: CSVVTGSVYEQYF
CDR3 DNA: TGCAGCGTTGTAACAGGGAGCGTCTACGAGCAGTACTTC
J gene: TRBJ2-7
V gene: TRBV29-1
clone size: -
D gene: -

CDR3 protein: CAISGGQGLLEQYF
CDR3 DNA: TGTGCCATCAGTGGGGGACAGGGGTTGCTCGAGCAGTACTTC
J gene: TRBJ2-7
V gene: TRBV10-3
clone size: few
D gene: TRBD1

CDR3 protein: CASSLVTGKQTQYF
CDR3 DNA: TGTGCCAGCAGCTTAGTGACAGGGAAACAGACCCAGTACTTC
J gene: TRBJ2-5
V gene: TRBV7-2
clone size: few
D gene: TRBD1

CDR3 protein: CASTPPGGSRMNTEAFF
CDR3 DNA: TGTGCCAGCACCCCCCCGGGAGGTAGCAGGATGAACACTGAAGCTTTCTTT
J gene: TRBJ1-1
V gene: TRBV21-1
clone size: few
D gene: -

CDR3 protein: CSVRQGGTEAFF
CDR3 DNA: TGCAGCGTTAGACAGGGAGGCACTGAAGCTTTCTTT
J gene: TRBJ1-1
V gene: TRBV29-1
clone size: -
D gene: TRBD1

CDR3 protein: CASSLAVSSYEQYF
CDR3 DNA: TGCGCCAGCAGCTTGGCCGTCAGCTCCTACGAGCAGTACTTC
J gene: TRBJ2-7
V gene: TRBV5-1
clone size: few
D gene: -

CDR3 protein: CASGLDSYYNEQFF
CDR3 DNA: TGTGCCAGCGGCTTAGACTCTTACTACAATGAGCAGTTCTTC
J gene: TRBJ2-1
V gene: TRBV9
clone size: -
D gene: -

CDR3 protein: CASSSNRGPMNTEAFF
CDR3 DNA: TGCGCCAGCAGCAGTAACAGGGGGCCCATGAACACTGAAGCTTTCTTT
J gene: TRBJ1-1
V gene: TRBV5-1
clone size: few
D gene: TRBD1

CDR3 protein: CASRSESTSYNSPLHF
CDR3 DNA: TGTGCCAGCAGGTCAGAAAGCACCTCCTATAATTCACCCCTCCACTTT
J gene: TRBJ1-6
V gene: TRBV28
clone size: few
D gene: -

CDR3 protein: CASRRDSYGYTF
CDR3 DNA: TGTGCCAGCAGACGGGACAGCTATGGCTACACCTTC
J gene: TRBJ1-2
V gene: TRBV6-6
clone size: few
D gene: TRBD1